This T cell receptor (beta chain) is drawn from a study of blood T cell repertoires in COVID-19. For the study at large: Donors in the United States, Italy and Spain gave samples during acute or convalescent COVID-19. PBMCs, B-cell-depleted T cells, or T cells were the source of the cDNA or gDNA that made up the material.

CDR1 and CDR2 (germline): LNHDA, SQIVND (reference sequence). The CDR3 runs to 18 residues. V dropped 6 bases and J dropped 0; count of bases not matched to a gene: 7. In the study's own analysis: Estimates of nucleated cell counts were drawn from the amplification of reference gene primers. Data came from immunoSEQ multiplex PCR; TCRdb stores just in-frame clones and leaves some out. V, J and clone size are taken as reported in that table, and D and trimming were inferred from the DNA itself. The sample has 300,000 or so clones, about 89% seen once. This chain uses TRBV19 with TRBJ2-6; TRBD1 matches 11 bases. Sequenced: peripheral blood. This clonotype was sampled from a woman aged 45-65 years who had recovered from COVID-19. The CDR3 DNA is TGTGCCAGTAGGGGAGCCGGGACAGGGGGCTCTGGGGCCAACGTCCTGACTTTC. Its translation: CASRGAGTGGSGANVLTF.